The 18 T cell receptor beta chains presented below share a single source sample, sequenced in a study of T cells in Graves' hyperthyroidism and ophthalmopathy. RNA transcripts gave rise to amplified TCR beta CDR3 regions. First-round RT-PCR of the TCR CDR3 relied on the HTBI primer set. TCRdb passed the multiplex PCR reads through MiXCR, listing each CDR3 protein once. Among under 300,000 distinct CDR3 sequences, roughly 14% were seen once, and the ten largest hold roughly 13%. Sequenced material: blood. The receptors originated from a woman aged 40 to 50 with Graves' hyperthyroidism that later progressed to Graves' ophthalmopathy.

This chain joins TRBV2 and TRBJ2-1, with D hard to call. Trimming stripped 4 bases from V and 4 bases from J, with 8 bases between. The germline V gene has CDR1 SNHLY and CDR2 FYNNEI. The CDR3 is 13 residues long. CDR3 sequence: CASSVLQYNEQFF. The CDR3 bases are TGTGCCAGCAGTGTATTACAGTACAATGAGCAGTTCTTC.

Of note for this clonotype: Since a much larger clone is just one base distant, this may be a read error. The chain recombines TRBV6-1 with TRBJ2-3; no firm D call. The CDR3 totals 12 residues. V was shortened by 4 bases and J by 7 bases, with 9 bases between the two germline ends. Looked up from germline, CDR1 is MNHNS and CDR2 is SASEGT. CDR3 in amino acids: CASSAVGNTQYF. The CDR3 DNA reads as TGTGCCAGCAGTGCAGTTGGAAATACGCAGTATTTT.

The table lists this clonotype with many counts. CDR3 bases: TGTGCCAGCAGTCAGATCCAACAGGGGAGAGATGAAAAACTGTTTTTT. Its translation is CASSQIQQGRDEKLFF. The chain couples TRBV28 to TRBJ1-4; TRBD1 agrees at 7 bases. CDR3 length: 16 residues. Trimming removed 5 bases from V and 6 bases from J; junction bases left unmatched: 12. Germline V gene data show CDR1 as MDHEN and CDR2 as SYDVKM. Based on the CDR3 plus reference TRBV28 and TRBJ1-4, the full variable domain is DVKVTQSSRYLVKRTGEKVFLECVQDMDHENMFWYRQDPGLGLRLIYFSYDVKMKEKGDIPEGYSVSREKKERFSLILESASTNQTSMYLCASSQIQQGRDEKLFFGSGTQLSVL.

This clonotype has at least ten counts. The V call is TRBV6-1, the J call TRBJ2-7; 11 positions match TRBD1. The CDR3 is 14 amino acids. In germline, CDR1 is MNHNS, CDR2 SASEGT. V shed 4 bases, J shed 3 bases, and the junction held 2 bases outside the gene matches. In nucleotides, the CDR3 is TGTGCCAGCAGTGGGGGACAGGGGGACTACGAGCAGTACTTC. As protein: CASSGGQGDYEQYF.

Ten or more counts support this clonotype. CDR3 sequence (DNA): TGCGCCAGCAGCTCGCAACGACAGACGAACACTGAAGCTTTCTTT. Its translation is CASSSQRQTNTEAFF. The rearrangement uses TRBV5-1 and TRBJ1-1, with TRBD1 as a possible D gene (5 bases). CDR1 and CDR2 (germline): SGHRS, YFSETQ. The V and J ends lost 3 bases and 1 base respectively, with 13 bases between them. This CDR3 region has 15 residues.

The chain employs TRBV7-2 and TRBJ1-5, with TRBD1 identical over 9 bases. Germline assignment: CDR1 SGHTA and CDR2 FQGNSA. The ends lost 5 bases at V and 2 bases at J; junction bases unmatched: 7. CDR3 length: 16 residues. This CDR3 is CASSRGTGLGNQPQHF. The CDR3 bases are TGTGCCAGCAGCCGGGGGACAGGGTTGGGCAATCAGCCCCAGCATTTT.

The chain couples TRBV7-2 to TRBJ2-7, with 8 bases fitting TRBD2. This CDR3 is built from 16 residues. Germline trimming cut 1 base from V and 2 bases from J; bases unmatched to any gene: 7. CDR1 and CDR2 (germline): SGHTA, FQGNSA. This CDR3 reads CASSLELAVSPYEQYF. DNA of the CDR3: TGTGCCAGCAGCTTAGAACTAGCGGTTAGCCCCTACGAGCAGTACTTC.

This clonotype has only a few counts. The rearrangement joins TRBV9 to TRBJ2-2; TRBD2 matches 8 bases. The CDR3 length is 15 residues. Germline CDR1 SGDLS, CDR2 YYNGEE. V trimming: 0 bases; J trimming: 3 bases; junction bases outside the gene matches: 1. Here the CDR3 DNA reads TGTGCCAGCAGCGTAGCGGGAGGGGACACCGGGGAGCTGTTTTTT. Amino acid sequence: CASSVAGGDTGELFF.

This clonotype was observed many times. The CDR3 protein is CAWSGVGNTIYF. CDR3 sequence (DNA): TGTGCCTGGAGCGGGGTTGGAAACACCATATATTTT. The chain couples TRBV30 to TRBJ1-3; D is ambiguous. CDR1 GTSNPN and CDR2 SVGIG come from the germline V gene (reference sequence). There are 12 residues in the CDR3. Trimming stripped 3 bases from V and 3 bases from J, with 6 bases between.

V and J are TRBV18 and TRBJ2-1, with 7 nucleotides matching TRBD1. Looked up from germline, CDR1 is KGHSH and CDR2 is LQKENI. This CDR3 spans 11 amino acids. The trim removed 5 bases at V and 10 bases at J, leaving 2 bases unmatched. CDR3 DNA sequence: TGTGCCAGCTCAACGGACAGGGAGCAGTTCTTC. Amino acid sequence: CASSTDREQFF.

This clonotype was observed at least ten times. This chain connects TRBV20-1 to TRBJ2-3; 8 nucleotides align to TRBD2. The CDR3 extends over 16 amino acids. Germline loops: CDR1 DFQATT, CDR2 SNEGSKA (reference sequence). V was clipped by 4 bases and J by 4 bases; unmatched bases: 13. The chain's CDR3 is CSATELAGMQADTQYF. In DNA form, the CDR3 reads TGCAGTGCTACCGAGCTAGCGGGTATGCAAGCAGATACGCAGTATTTT.

In nucleotides, the CDR3 is TGCGCCAGCAGCCCCGGACTAGCGGCGGGGGAGACCCAGTACTTC. This sequence encodes CASSPGLAAGETQYF. V usage is TRBV5-1 and J usage is TRBJ2-5, with 10 bases aligning to TRBD2. CDR3 length: 15 residues. Trimming at V came to 4 bases and at J to 5 bases, leaving 8 bases not matched to a gene. The germline gives CDR1 SGHRS, CDR2 YFSETQ.

This clonotype was recorded at least ten times. This chain connects TRBV6-1 to TRBJ2-2; 13 bases fit TRBD2. Trimming cost V 6 bases and J 3 bases; bases outside gene matches: 7. This CDR3 comprises 17 residues. Germline CDR1 and CDR2: MNHNS and SASEGT. The CDR3 spells CASRRTSGSWDTGELFF. The CDR3 DNA sequence: TGTGCCAGCAGAAGGACTAGCGGGAGTTGGGACACCGGGGAGCTGTTTTTT.

This clonotype was seen many times. This sequence joins TRBV2 and TRBJ2-7; D not certain. Trimming stripped 4 bases from V and 2 bases from J, with 6 bases between. Germline assignment: CDR1 SNHLY and CDR2 FYNNEI. The CDR3 length is 12 residues. CDR3 coding DNA: TGTGCCAGCAGTGGACACACCTACGAGCAGTACTTC. Residues: CASSGHTYEQYF.

In regard to this clonotype: The junction departs from the called germline gene at one end, perhaps through a read error. This chain uses TRBV6-7 with TRBJ2-7; D is unclear. TRBV6-7 is placed among ORFs of uncertain function. The length of the CDR3 is 16 residues. The chain's CDR3 is CASSGPDPKLSYAQYF. DNA of the CDR3: TGTGCCAGCAGTGGCCCCGACCCCAAACTAAGCTACGCGCAGTACTTC.

Ten or more counts support this clonotype. V is TRBV7-8 and J is TRBJ1-2; D call uncertain. V was trimmed by 6 bases and J by 13 bases, leaving 21 bases between them. This CDR3 is built from 13 residues. The germline gives CDR1 SGHVS, CDR2 FQNEAQ. The chain's CDR3 is CASSPRGNVVRTF. CDR3 nucleotides: TGTGCCAGCAGTCCCCGTGGGAACGTTGTGCGCACCTTC.

This clonotype was detected ten times or more. The J gene is TRBJ2-3, the V gene TRBV10-3; D may correspond to TRBD1 or TRBD2 (5 bases each). Germline values: CDR1 ENHRY, CDR2 SYGVKD. This CDR3 is built from 16 residues. Trimming left V 4 bases short and J 1 base short, with 15 bases between. This CDR3 reads CAISGLGDAGTDTQYF. In DNA form, the CDR3 reads TGTGCCATCAGTGGTTTGGGGGATGCGGGCACAGATACGCAGTATTTT.

V is TRBV18 and J is TRBJ1-1; 8 bases are shared with TRBD1. CDR1 and CDR2 (germline): KGHSH, LQKENI. The junction had 10 bases not matched to a gene; V was cut back by 2 bases and J by 2 bases. The CDR3 is made up of 17 amino acids. The CDR3 loop reads CASSPNTGTGSNTEAFF. CDR3 DNA sequence: TGTGCCAGCTCACCAAATACCGGGACAGGTTCTAACACTGAAGCTTTCTTT.